Detailed here is one TCR beta chain. Its antigen is still unknown. The sample comes from a study of cytomegalovirus exposure and HLA in healthy donors. Notes on the study in general: Per published reports, the classifier diagnosed cytomegalovirus status with high specificity and sensitivity. Listed as cytomegalovirus-associated were over 150 TCR beta chains. The study reported that TCR beta sequences accurately predicted HLA-A and HLA-B alleles in most subjects. On later analysis, the bulk of CMV-associated TCR beta chains appeared to be HLA-restricted.

The V and J ends lost 2 bases and 2 bases, in that order; junction bases with no gene match: 5. The CDR3 spans 16 residues. The germline V gene has CDR1 SGHTA and CDR2 FQGNSA. PCR used 60 Vbeta primers and 13 Jbeta primers. TCRdb's copy holds only in-frame clones and misses some; the assay was immunoSEQ multiplex PCR. The top ten hold approximately 1.4% of the sample, which has some 170,000 clones, 76% seen once. Source material: PBMCs. The TCR was taken from a man aged 60 to 75 in good health and CMV-seronegative. J is TRBJ2-5 and V is TRBV7-2, with TRBD2 identical over 10 bases. CDR3 sequence: CASSLLGLATQETQYF. DNA of the CDR3: TGTGCCAGCAGCTTACTGGGACTAGCGACACAAGAGACCCAGTACTTC.